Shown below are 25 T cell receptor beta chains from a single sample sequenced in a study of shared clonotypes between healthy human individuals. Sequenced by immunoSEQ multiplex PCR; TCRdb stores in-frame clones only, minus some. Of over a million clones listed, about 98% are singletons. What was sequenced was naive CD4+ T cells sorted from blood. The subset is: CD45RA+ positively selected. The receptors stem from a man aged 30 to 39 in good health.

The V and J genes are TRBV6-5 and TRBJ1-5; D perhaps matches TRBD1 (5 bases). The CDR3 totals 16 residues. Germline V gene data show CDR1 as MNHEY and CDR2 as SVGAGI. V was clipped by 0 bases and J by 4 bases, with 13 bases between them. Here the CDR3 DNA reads TGTGCCAGCAGTTACTCGAGGGGCGGGAGTAATCAGCCCCAGCATTTT. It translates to CASSYSRGGSNQPQHF.

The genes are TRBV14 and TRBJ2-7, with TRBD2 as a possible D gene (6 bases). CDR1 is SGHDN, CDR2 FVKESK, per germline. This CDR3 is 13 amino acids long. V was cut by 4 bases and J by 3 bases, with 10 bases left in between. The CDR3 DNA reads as TGTGCCAGCAGCCCCCTCGGGAGCTACGAGCAGTACTTC. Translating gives CASSPLGSYEQYF.

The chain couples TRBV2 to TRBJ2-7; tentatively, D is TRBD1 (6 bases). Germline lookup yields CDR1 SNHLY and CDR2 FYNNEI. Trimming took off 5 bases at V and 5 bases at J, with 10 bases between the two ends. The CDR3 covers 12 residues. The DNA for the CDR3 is TGTGCCAGCAGTACAGGGCCCAACGAGCAGTACTTC. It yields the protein CASSTGPNEQYF.

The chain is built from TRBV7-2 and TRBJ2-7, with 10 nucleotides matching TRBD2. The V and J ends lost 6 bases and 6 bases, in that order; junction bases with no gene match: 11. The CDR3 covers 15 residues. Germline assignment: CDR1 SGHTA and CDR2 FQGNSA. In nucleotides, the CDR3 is TGTGCCAGCAGTTTAACTCCTAGCGGGAGCCCCGAGCAGTACTTC. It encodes CASSLTPSGSPEQYF.

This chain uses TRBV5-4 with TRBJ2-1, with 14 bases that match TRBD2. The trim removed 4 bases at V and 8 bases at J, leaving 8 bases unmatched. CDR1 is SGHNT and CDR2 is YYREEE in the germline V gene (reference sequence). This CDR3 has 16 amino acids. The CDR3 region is CASSPGLAGEGYEQFF. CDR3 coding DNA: TGTGCCAGCAGCCCGGGACTAGCGGGAGAGGGCTATGAGCAGTTCTTC.

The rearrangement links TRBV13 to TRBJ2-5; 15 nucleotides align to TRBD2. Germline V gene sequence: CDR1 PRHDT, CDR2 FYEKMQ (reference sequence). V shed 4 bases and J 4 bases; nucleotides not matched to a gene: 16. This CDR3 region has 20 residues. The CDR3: CASSSLFPGLAGGEVETQYF. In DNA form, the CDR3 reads TGTGCCAGCAGCTCTCTTTTTCCGGGACTAGCGGGAGGAGAAGTAGAGACCCAGTACTTC.

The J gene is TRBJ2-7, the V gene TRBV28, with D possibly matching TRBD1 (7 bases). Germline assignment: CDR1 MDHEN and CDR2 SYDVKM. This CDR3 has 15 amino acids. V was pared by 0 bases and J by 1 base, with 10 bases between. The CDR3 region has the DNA TGTGCCAGCAGTTTATGGACAGGGAGGTCCTACGAGCAGTACTTC. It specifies CASSLWTGRSYEQYF.

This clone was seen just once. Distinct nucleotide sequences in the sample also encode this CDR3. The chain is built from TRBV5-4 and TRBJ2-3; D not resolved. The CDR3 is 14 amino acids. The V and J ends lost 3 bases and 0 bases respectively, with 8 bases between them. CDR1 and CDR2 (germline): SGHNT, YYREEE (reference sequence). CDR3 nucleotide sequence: TGTGCCAGCAGCTCTCAGTCAAGCACAGATACGCAGTATTTT. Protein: CASSSQSSTDTQYF.

CDR3: CASSVGSGISYEQYF. The DNA for the CDR3 is TGTGCCAGCAGCGTAGGTAGCGGGATCTCCTACGAGCAGTACTTC. This sequence joins TRBV9 and TRBJ2-7, with TRBD2 identical over 8 bases. Germline trimming cut 0 bases from V and 0 bases from J; bases unmatched to any gene: 2. The CDR3 spans 15 residues. Germline CDR1 is SGDLS and CDR2 is YYNGEE.

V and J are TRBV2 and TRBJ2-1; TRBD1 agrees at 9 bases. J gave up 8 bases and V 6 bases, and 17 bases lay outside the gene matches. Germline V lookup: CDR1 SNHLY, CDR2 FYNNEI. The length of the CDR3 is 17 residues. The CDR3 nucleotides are TGTGCCAGCAGCCCGGCCTTGGGACAGGGAGGGTGGGATGAGCAGTTCTTC. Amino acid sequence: CASSPALGQGGWDEQFF.

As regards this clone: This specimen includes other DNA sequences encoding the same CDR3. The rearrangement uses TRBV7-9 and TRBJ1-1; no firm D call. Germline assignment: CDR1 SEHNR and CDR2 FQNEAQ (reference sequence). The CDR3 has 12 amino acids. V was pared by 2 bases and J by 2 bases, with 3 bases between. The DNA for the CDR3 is TGTGCCAGCAGCTTAAGTAACACTGAAGCTTTCTTT. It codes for CASSLSNTEAFF.

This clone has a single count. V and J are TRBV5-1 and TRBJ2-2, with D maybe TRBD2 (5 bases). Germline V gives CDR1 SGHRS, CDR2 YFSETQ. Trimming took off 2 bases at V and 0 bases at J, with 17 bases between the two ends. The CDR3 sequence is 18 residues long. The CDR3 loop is CASSFGQRRVTNTGELFF. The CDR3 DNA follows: TGCGCCAGCAGCTTCGGTCAACGGCGGGTTACGAACACCGGGGAGCTGTTTTTT.

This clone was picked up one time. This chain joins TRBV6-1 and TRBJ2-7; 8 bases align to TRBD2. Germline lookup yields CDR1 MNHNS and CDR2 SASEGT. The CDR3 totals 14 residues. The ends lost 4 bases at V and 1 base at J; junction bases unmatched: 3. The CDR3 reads CASSGTSGSYEQYF. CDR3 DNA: TGTGCCAGCAGTGGTACTAGCGGATCCTACGAGCAGTACTTC.

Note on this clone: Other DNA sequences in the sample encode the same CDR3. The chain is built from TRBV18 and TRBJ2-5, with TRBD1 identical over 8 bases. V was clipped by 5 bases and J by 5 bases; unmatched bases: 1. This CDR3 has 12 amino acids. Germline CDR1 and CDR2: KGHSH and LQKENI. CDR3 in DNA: TGTGCCAGCTCAGACAGGGGCGAGACCCAGTACTTC. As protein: CASSDRGETQYF.

The CDR3 loop is CASSSTNALQGDYGYTF. CDR3 bases: TGTGCCAGCAGTTCAACCAACGCCCTCCAGGGTGACTATGGCTACACCTTC. This chain joins TRBV27 and TRBJ1-2; D possibly corresponds to TRBD1 (5 bases). Germline loops: CDR1 MNHEY, CDR2 SMNVEV (reference sequence). This CDR3 is built from 17 residues. V lost 4 bases, J lost 3 bases, and 21 bases lay in between.

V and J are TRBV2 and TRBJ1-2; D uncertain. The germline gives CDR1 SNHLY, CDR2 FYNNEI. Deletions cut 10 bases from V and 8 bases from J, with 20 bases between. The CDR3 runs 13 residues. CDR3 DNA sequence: TGTGCCACCGGTCTGGTCCCTTTAGGAGGCTACACCTTC. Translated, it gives CATGLVPLGGYTF.

CDR3 loop: CASSRGLAGYYEQYF. The CDR3 DNA sequence: TGTGCCAGCAGCCGGGGACTAGCGGGATACTACGAGCAGTACTTC. The J gene is TRBJ2-7, the V gene TRBV5-5; 13 nucleotides line up with TRBD2. The germline CDR1 and CDR2 sequences are SGHKS and YYEKEE (reference sequence). The V and J ends lost 4 bases and 3 bases, in that order; junction bases with no gene match: 4. This CDR3 is 15 amino acids long.

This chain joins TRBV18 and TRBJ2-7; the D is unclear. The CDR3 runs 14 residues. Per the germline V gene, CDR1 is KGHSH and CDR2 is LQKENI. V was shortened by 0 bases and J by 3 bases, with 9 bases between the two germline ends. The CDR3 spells CASSPPRPFYEQYF. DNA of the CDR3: TGTGCCAGCTCACCACCCCGGCCATTCTACGAGCAGTACTTC.

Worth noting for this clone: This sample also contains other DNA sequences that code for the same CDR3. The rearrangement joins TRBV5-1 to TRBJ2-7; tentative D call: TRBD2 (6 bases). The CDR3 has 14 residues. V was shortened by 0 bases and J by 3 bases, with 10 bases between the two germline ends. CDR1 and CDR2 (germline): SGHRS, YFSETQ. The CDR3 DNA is TGCGCCAGCAGCTTGGACGGGAGTAACTACGAGCAGTACTTC. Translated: CASSLDGSNYEQYF.

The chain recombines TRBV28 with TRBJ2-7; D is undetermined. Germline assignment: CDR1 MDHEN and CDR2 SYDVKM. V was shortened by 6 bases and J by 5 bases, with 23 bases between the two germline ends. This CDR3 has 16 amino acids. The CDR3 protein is CASSSPSLPDHDEQYF. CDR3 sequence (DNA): TGTGCCAGCAGCAGTCCATCTTTGCCGGACCACGACGAGCAGTACTTC.

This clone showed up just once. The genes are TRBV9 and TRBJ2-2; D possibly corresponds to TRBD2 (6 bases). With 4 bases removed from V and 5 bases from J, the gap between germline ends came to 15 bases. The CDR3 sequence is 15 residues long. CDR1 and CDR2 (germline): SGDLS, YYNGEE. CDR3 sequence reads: CASSSYTGTTGELFF. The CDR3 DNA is TGTGCCAGCAGCTCCTACACCGGGACTACCGGGGAGCTGTTTTTT.

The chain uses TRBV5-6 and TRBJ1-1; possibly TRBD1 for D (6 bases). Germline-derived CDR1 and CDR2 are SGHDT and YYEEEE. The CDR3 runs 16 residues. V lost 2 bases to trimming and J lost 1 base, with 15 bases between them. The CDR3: CASSFSGQSPNTEAFF. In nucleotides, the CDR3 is TGTGCCAGCAGCTTCTCCGGACAGAGTCCGAACACTGAAGCTTTCTTT.

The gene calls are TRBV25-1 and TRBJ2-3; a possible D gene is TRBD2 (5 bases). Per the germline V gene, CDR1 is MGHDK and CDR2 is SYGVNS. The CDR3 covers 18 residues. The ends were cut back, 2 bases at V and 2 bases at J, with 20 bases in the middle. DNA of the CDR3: TGTGCCAGCAGTGAAAGGAGGAAAGCGGACCTGAACACAGATACGCAGTATTTT. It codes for CASSERRKADLNTDTQYF.

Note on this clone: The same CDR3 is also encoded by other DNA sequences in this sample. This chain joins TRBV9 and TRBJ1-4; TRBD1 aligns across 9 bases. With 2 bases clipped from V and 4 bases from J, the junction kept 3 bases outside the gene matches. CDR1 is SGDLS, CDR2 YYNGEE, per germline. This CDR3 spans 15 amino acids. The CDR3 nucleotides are TGTGCCAGCAGCGTGGGGACAGGGTTTAATGAAAAACTGTTTTTT. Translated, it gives CASSVGTGFNEKLFF. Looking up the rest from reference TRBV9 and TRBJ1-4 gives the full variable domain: DSGVTQTPKHLITATGQRVTLRCSPRSGDLSVYWYQQSLDQGLQFLIQYYNGEERAKGNILERFSAQQFPDLHSELNLSSLELGDSALYFCASSVGTGFNEKLFFGSGTQLSVL.

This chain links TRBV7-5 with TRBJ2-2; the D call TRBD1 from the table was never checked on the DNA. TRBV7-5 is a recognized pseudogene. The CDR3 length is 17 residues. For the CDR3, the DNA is TGTGTCAGAAGCTTAAGAAGACAGGGGGCTAGGGCCGGGGAGCTGTTTTTT. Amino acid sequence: CVRSLRRQGARAGELFF.